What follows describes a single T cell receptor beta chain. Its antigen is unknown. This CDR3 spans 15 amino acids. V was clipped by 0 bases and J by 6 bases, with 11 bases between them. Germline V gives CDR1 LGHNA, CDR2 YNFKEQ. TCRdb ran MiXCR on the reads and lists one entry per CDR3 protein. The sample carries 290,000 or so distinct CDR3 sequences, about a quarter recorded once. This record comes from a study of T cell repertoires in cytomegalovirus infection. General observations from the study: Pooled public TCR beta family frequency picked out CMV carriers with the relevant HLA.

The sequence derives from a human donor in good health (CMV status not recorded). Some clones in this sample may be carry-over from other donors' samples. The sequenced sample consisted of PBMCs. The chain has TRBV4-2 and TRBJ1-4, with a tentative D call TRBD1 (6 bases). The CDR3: CASSQDGQLDEKLFF. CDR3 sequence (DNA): TGTGCCAGCAGCCAAGATGGACAGTTAGATGAAAAACTGTTTTTT.